These 28 T cell receptor beta chains share one sample of origin, sequenced in a study of radiation and T cells in renal cell carcinoma. The time point was: blood 2 weeks post-SBRT. Treatment: 15 Gy SBRT to primary tumor, nephrectomy 4 weeks later. Libraries were prepared by immunoSEQ multiplex PCR; TCRdb keeps only in-frame clonotypes and omits some of them. Of 100,000 to 150,000 clones in the sample, 88% are singletons; the top ten hold nearly 6%. Here the sequenced sample was blood, taken from a patient whose treatment included radiotherapy and nephrectomy. The receptors here all came from a woman between 65 and 79 years old with renal cell carcinoma.

The V gene is TRBV6-1, the J gene TRBJ1-2; 8 positions match TRBD1. Germline V gene lookup returns CDR1 MNHNS and CDR2 SASEGT. The CDR3 length is 14 residues. J was trimmed by 1 base and V by 9 bases; bases with no gene match: 7. CDR3: CASSRTGHNYGYTF. The CDR3 nucleotides read TGTGCCAGTAGCAGGACAGGGCATAACTATGGCTACACCTTC.

The gene calls are TRBV7-6 and TRBJ2-3; 13 bases match TRBD2. This CDR3 contains 18 residues. V lost 0 bases, J lost 3 bases, and 6 bases stayed unmatched. In germline, CDR1 is SGHVS, CDR2 FNYEAQ. The CDR3 sequence: CASSLAVLAGGRTDTQYF. The CDR3 coding sequence is TGTGCCAGCAGCTTAGCGGTACTAGCGGGGGGGCGAACAGATACGCAGTATTTT.

The V call is TRBV6-1, the J call TRBJ1-5, with 7 bases that match TRBD1. V trimming: 6 bases; J trimming: 0 bases; junction bases outside the gene matches: 5. The CDR3 covers 15 residues. Per germline, CDR1 MNHNS and CDR2 SASEGT. The CDR3 reads CASSPTGSSNQPQHF. The CDR3 coding sequence is TGTGCCAGCAGCCCGACAGGGAGTAGCAATCAGCCCCAGCATTTT.

The J gene is TRBJ1-4, the V gene TRBV30, with D uncertain. Trimming pared 2 bases from V and 6 bases from J, leaving 7 bases between. From germline, CDR1 is GTSNPN and CDR2 SVGIG (reference sequence). The CDR3 has 12 residues. CDR3 sequence (DNA): TGTGCCTGGAGTCGGCAGGATGAAAAACTGTTTTTT. This encodes CAWSRQDEKLFF.

The chain is built from TRBV4-3 and TRBJ2-3, with TRBD2 matching 14 bases. Germline trimming cut 1 base from V and 9 bases from J; bases unmatched to any gene: 12. The CDR3 has 18 amino acids. Germline CDR1 LGHNA, CDR2 YSLEER. This chain's CDR3 is CASSQVYGLAGGGDTQYF. The CDR3 DNA sequence: TGCGCCAGCAGCCAAGTTTACGGACTAGCGGGGGGAGGAGACACGCAGTATTTT.

The chain recombines TRBV6-4 with TRBJ2-3; 10 positions agree with TRBD2. Germline V gives CDR1 MRHNA, CDR2 SNTAGT. The CDR3 covers 14 residues. V lost 5 bases to trimming and J lost 7 bases; unmatched junction nucleotides: 6. CDR3 sequence reads: CASSPSGGGNTQYF. The CDR3, as DNA: TGTGCCAGCAGTCCTAGCGGGGGAGGGAATACGCAGTATTTT.

This clone was picked up one time. The chain is built from TRBV5-1 and TRBJ2-3; D unclear. Germline V gene data show CDR1 as SGHRS and CDR2 as YFSETQ. Trimming removed 4 bases from V and 7 bases from J, with 13 bases in between. This CDR3 has 13 residues. The CDR3 loop is CASSLVVGNTQYF. The CDR3, as DNA: TGCGCCAGCAGCCTTGTGGTGGGCAATACGCAGTATTTT.

The V and J genes are TRBV5-8 and TRBJ1-2, with D tentatively TRBD1 (6 bases). With 9 bases removed from V and 4 bases from J, the gap between germline ends came to 19 bases. Per the germline V gene, CDR1 is SGHTS and CDR2 is YDEGEE. The CDR3 is 14 amino acids. In nucleotides, the CDR3 is TGTGCCACCCACGCCGGACAGCCCTTCTATGGCTACACCTTC. Amino acid sequence: CATHAGQPFYGYTF.

The chain links TRBV28 to TRBJ1-6; D ambiguous. V lost 4 bases and J lost 8, with 6 bases in between. The germline gives CDR1 MDHEN, CDR2 SYDVKM. The CDR3 length is 12 residues. CDR3 residues: CASSSLDSPLHF. CDR3 nucleotide sequence: TGTGCCAGCAGTTCCCTTGATTCACCCCTCCACTTT.

The chain carries TRBV6-1 and TRBJ1-6, with 7 bases that match TRBD1. CDR3 length: 14 amino acids. After removal of 2 bases from V and 15 bases from J, the junction contained 10 bases not matched to a gene. The germline gives CDR1 MNHNS, CDR2 SASEGT. The CDR3 DNA follows: TGTGCCAGCAGTGAATATCTGGCAGGGGGGGACCTCCACTTT. Its translation: CASSEYLAGGDLHF.

The rearrangement uses TRBV6-5 and TRBJ1-1; D is undetermined. Trimming pared 6 bases from V and 3 bases from J, leaving 17 bases between. Germline values: CDR1 MNHEY, CDR2 SVGAGI. CDR3 length: 15 residues. CDR3 DNA sequence: TGTGCCAGCAGCCTCCTCGCCAGCGCGGACACTGAAGCTTTCTTT. This codes for CASSLLASADTEAFF.

V usage is TRBV27 and J usage is TRBJ2-7, with no clear D. Germline loops: CDR1 MNHEY, CDR2 SMNVEV (reference sequence). V was shortened by 1 base and J by 0 bases, with 7 bases between the two germline ends. CDR3 length: 14 residues. In nucleotides, the CDR3 is TGTGCCAGCAGTTTATATTGGAGCTCCTACGAGCAGTACTTC. Protein product: CASSLYWSSYEQYF.

Here the CDR3 reads CASRSGRQGSYEQYF. DNA for the CDR3: TGTGCCAGCAGGTCCGGGCGACAGGGCTCCTACGAGCAGTACTTC. J is TRBJ2-7 and V is TRBV13, with 7 bases matching TRBD1. There are 15 residues in the CDR3. Germline loops: CDR1 PRHDT, CDR2 FYEKMQ (reference sequence). Trimming took 6 bases from V and 0 from J; bases not matched to a gene: 8.

This chain joins TRBV5-1 and TRBJ2-3; D assignment may be TRBD1 or TRBD2 (5 bases each). Germline V gene lookup returns CDR1 SGHRS and CDR2 YFSETQ. The CDR3 runs 13 residues. Trimming cost V 3 bases and J 6 bases, with 11 bases left between them. Here the CDR3 reads CASSWDPGDTQYF. The CDR3 DNA is TGCGCCAGCAGCTGGGACCCGGGGGATACGCAGTATTTT. Looking up the rest from reference TRBV5-1 and TRBJ2-3 gives the full variable domain: KAGVTQTPRYLIKTRGQQVTLSCSPISGHRSVSWYQQTPGQGLQFLFEYFSETQRNKGNFPGRFSGRQFSNSRSEMNVSTLELGDSALYLCASSWDPGDTQYFGPGTRLTVL.

The rearrangement joins TRBV7-2 to TRBJ1-2; possible D gene TRBD1, 6 bases. Germline CDR1 and CDR2: SGHTA and FQGNSA. Trimming pared 5 bases from V and 5 bases from J, leaving 12 bases between. The CDR3 has 13 amino acids. The CDR3 is CASSPIRGYGYTF. CDR3 DNA sequence: TGTGCCAGCAGCCCCATCAGGGGATATGGCTACACCTTC. Variable domain in full (rest from reference TRBV7-2 and TRBJ1-2): GAGVSQSPSNKVTEKGKDVELRCDPISGHTALYWYRQSLGQGLEFLIYFQGNSAPDKSGLPSDRFSAERTGGSVSTLTIQRTQQEDSAVYLCASSPIRGYGYTFGSGTRLTVV.

The rearrangement joins TRBV7-6 to TRBJ1-4, with a tentative D call TRBD1 (6 bases). V shed 4 bases and J shed 5 bases, with 26 bases lying between them. In germline, CDR1 is SGHVS, CDR2 FNYEAQ. The CDR3 length is 19 residues. CDR3 bases: TGTGCCAGCAGCTCGGTCAGGTTGGTACCGGGACAACTCAATGAAAAACTGTTTTTT. Amino acid sequence: CASSSVRLVPGQLNEKLFF.

The J gene is TRBJ2-5, the V gene TRBV18; 7 bases align to TRBD2. The CDR3 is made up of 16 amino acids. Per the germline V gene, CDR1 is KGHSH and CDR2 is LQKENI. The V gene end was trimmed by 0 bases and the J gene end by 1 base; junction bases not matched to a gene: 5. CDR3 in amino acids: CASSPPGTTSQETQYF. In DNA, the CDR3 is TGTGCCAGCTCACCACCCGGGACTACCTCCCAAGAGACCCAGTACTTC.

This clone was recorded once. V gene TRBV30 combines with J gene TRBJ2-3; 8 nucleotides match TRBD2. The CDR3 length is 15 residues. V shed 3 bases and J 1 base; nucleotides not matched to a gene: 6. Germline CDR1 reads GTSNPN; CDR2 reads SVGIG (reference sequence). CDR3 region: CAWSRGGQGTDTQYF. Written as DNA, the CDR3 is TGTGCCTGGAGCCGGGGGGGCCAAGGCACAGATACGCAGTATTTT.

The J gene is TRBJ1-1, the V gene TRBV11-3; 8 positions agree with TRBD1. The CDR3 is 17 residues long. V shed 0 bases and J 1 base; nucleotides not matched to a gene: 7. Germline loops: CDR1 SGHNT, CDR2 YENEEA. CDR3 loop: CASSLDMTGVPNTEAFF. The CDR3 nucleotides are TGTGCCAGCAGCTTAGATATGACAGGGGTCCCGAACACTGAAGCTTTCTTT. Full variable domain (remainder filled in from reference TRBV11-3 and TRBJ1-1): EAGVVQSPRYKIIEKKQPVAFWCNPISGHNTLYWYLQNLGQGPELLIRYENEEAVDDSQLPKDRFSAERLKGVDSTLKIQPAELGDSAVYLCASSLDMTGVPNTEAFFGQGTRLTVV.

The CDR3 is CASSRTSGGSRTQYF. CDR3 DNA: TGTGCCAGCAGCCGGACTAGCGGGGGGTCGCGCACGCAGTATTTT. The rearrangement links TRBV6-5 to TRBJ2-3; 14 bases map to TRBD2. In germline, CDR1 is MNHEY, CDR2 SVGAGI. V dropped 6 bases and J dropped 9; count of bases not matched to a gene: 8. This CDR3 is 15 amino acids long.

CDR3 in DNA: TGTGCCTGGAGTGGACAGGGACCTGGAAACACCATATATTTT. Its protein is CAWSGQGPGNTIYF. V is TRBV30 and J is TRBJ1-3, with 7 bases aligning to TRBD1. Unmatched junction bases numbered 2, after V lost 1 base and J lost 2 bases. CDR1 and CDR2 from the germline V gene are GTSNPN and SVGIG (reference sequence). CDR3 length: 14 residues. Based on the CDR3 plus reference TRBV30 and TRBJ1-3, the full variable domain is SQTIHQWPATLVQPVGSPLSLECTVEGTSNPNLYWYRQAAGRGLQLLFYSVGIGQISSEVPQNLSASRPQDRQFILSSKKLLLSDSGFYLCAWSGQGPGNTIYFGEGSWLTVV.

The chain combines TRBV30 with TRBJ2-7; the match to TRBD1 covers 8 bases. The germline V gene has CDR1 GTSNPN and CDR2 SVGIG (reference sequence). There are 13 residues in the CDR3. V shed 1 base, J shed 5 bases, and the junction held 4 bases outside the gene matches. This CDR3 is CAWSGTGRNEQYF. CDR3 coding DNA: TGTGCCTGGAGTGGGACAGGGAGGAACGAGCAGTACTTC.

The V call is TRBV5-4, the J call TRBJ2-3; TRBD2 matches 13 bases. CDR3 length equals 16 residues. V dropped 1 base and J dropped 4; count of bases not matched to a gene: 3. CDR1 and CDR2 (germline): SGHNT, YYREEE (reference sequence). The CDR3 sequence: CASSLTSGGAPDTQYF. The CDR3 region has the DNA TGTGCCAGCAGCTTGACTAGCGGGGGGGCCCCAGATACGCAGTATTTT.

CDR3 sequence reads: CASSLSGGLSYEQYF. In nucleotides, the CDR3 is TGTGCCAGCAGCCTTAGCGGGGGGCTCTCCTACGAGCAGTACTTC. The gene calls are TRBV7-2 and TRBJ2-7; 10 bases fit TRBD2. Germline-derived CDR1 and CDR2 are SGHTA and FQGNSA. Losses at the gene ends were 5 bases for V and 0 bases for J; bases not matched to a gene: 4. The CDR3 is made up of 15 amino acids. Full variable domain (outside the CDR3, taken from reference TRBV7-2 and TRBJ2-7): GAGVSQSPSNKVTEKGKDVELRCDPISGHTALYWYRQSLGQGLEFLIYFQGNSAPDKSGLPSDRFSAERTGGSVSTLTIQRTQQEDSAVYLCASSLSGGLSYEQYFGPGTRLTVT.

The chain combines TRBV7-2 with TRBJ1-4, with TRBD1 matching 7 bases. With 4 bases clipped from V and 3 bases from J, the junction kept 5 bases outside the gene matches. The CDR3 has 15 residues. Germline loops: CDR1 SGHTA, CDR2 FQGNSA. The CDR3 reads CASSWGQPPNEKLFF. The CDR3 nucleotides read TGTGCCAGCAGCTGGGGACAGCCGCCTAATGAAAAACTGTTTTTT.

The rearrangement uses TRBV19 and TRBJ2-3; no reliable D call. Germline loops: CDR1 LNHDA, CDR2 SQIVND (reference sequence). This CDR3 spans 15 amino acids. V was cut by 4 bases and J by 5 bases, with 16 bases left in between. The CDR3 spells CASSSTVYGGDTQYF. The CDR3 nucleotides are TGTGCCAGTAGTAGTACAGTTTATGGTGGAGATACGCAGTATTTT.

This chain uses TRBV11-3 with TRBJ1-1; TRBD1 is a possible D gene (6 bases). V lost 1 base and J 1 base, leaving 10 bases between the germline ends. The CDR3 runs to 15 residues. Looked up from germline, CDR1 is SGHNT and CDR2 is YENEEA. The CDR3: CASSLGTASNTEAFF. In DNA form, the CDR3 reads TGTGCCAGCAGCTTAGGGACAGCTTCGAACACTGAAGCTTTCTTT.

This CDR3 is CASSIPEAGGQPQHF. In DNA, the CDR3 is TGTGCCAGTAGTATACCGGAGGCCGGAGGTCAGCCCCAGCATTTT. The chain joins TRBV19 to TRBJ1-5; no reliable D call. Germline CDR1 and CDR2: LNHDA and SQIVND (reference sequence). This CDR3 is 15 amino acids long. V dropped 2 bases and J dropped 6 bases, with 14 bases sitting between them.